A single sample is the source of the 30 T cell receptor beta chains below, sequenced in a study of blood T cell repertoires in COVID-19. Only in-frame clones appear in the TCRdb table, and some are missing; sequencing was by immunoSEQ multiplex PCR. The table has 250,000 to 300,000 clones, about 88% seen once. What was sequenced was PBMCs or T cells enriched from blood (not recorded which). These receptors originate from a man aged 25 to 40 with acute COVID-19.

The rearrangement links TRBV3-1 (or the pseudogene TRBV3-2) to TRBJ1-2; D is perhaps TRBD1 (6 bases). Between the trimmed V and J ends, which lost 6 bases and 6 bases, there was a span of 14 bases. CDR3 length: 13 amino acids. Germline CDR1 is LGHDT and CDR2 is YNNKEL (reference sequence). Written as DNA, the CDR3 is TGTGCCAGCAGTCCCCGGGACACAGATGGCTACACCTTC. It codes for CASSPRDTDGYTF.

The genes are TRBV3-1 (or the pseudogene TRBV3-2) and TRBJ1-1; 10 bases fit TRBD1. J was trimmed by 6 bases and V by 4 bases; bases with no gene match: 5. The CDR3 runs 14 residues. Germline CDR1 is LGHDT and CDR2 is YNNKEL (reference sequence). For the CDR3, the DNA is TGTGCCAGCAGCCTTGGGACAGGGGCTTCTGAAGCTTTCTTT. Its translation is CASSLGTGASEAFF.

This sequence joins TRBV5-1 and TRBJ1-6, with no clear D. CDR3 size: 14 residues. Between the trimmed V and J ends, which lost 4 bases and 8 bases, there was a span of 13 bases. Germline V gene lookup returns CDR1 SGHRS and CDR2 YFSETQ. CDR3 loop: CASSITVSDSPLHF. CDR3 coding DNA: TGCGCCAGCAGCATAACAGTATCAGATTCACCCCTCCACTTT. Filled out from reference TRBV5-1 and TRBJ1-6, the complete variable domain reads KAGVTQTPRYLIKTRGQQVTLSCSPISGHRSVSWYQQTPGQGLQFLFEYFSETQRNKGNFPGRFSGRQFSNSRSEMNVSTLELGDSALYLCASSITVSDSPLHFGNGTRLTVT.

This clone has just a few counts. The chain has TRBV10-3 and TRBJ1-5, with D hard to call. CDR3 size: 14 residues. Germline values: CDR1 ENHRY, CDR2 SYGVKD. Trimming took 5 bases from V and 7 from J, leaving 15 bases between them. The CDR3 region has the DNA TGTGCCATCAGTTTCGAGCCGGCGCGGCAGCCCCAGCATTTT. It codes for CAISFEPARQPQHF.

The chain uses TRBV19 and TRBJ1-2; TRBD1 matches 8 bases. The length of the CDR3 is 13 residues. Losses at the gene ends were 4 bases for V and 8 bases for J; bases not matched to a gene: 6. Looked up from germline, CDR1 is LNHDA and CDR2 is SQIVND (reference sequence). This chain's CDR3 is CASSTPGGEGYTF. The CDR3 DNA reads TGTGCCAGTAGTACGCCAGGGGGCGAGGGCTACACCTTC.

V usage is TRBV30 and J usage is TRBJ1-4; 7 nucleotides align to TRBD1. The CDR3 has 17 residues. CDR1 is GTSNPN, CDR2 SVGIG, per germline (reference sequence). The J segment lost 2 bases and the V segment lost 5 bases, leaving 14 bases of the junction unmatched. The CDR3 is CAWPGQLTVGTNEKLFF. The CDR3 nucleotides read TGTGCCTGGCCGGGACAGTTGACGGTCGGGACTAATGAAAAACTGTTTTTT.

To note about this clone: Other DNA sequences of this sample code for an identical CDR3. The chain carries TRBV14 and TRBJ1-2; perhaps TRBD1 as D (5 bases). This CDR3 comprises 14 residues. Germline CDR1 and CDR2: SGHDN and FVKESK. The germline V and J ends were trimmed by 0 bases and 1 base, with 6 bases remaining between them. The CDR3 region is CASSQEGGNYGYTF. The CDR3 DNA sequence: TGTGCCAGCAGCCAAGAGGGGGGTAACTATGGCTACACCTTC.

In DNA, the CDR3 is TGTGCCAGCAGCTTGGTGGGGGACAGGGGGCGGCGCAATGAGCAGTTCTTC. Its translation: CASSLVGDRGRRNEQFF. The V gene is TRBV5-8, the J gene TRBJ2-1; 12 bases line up with TRBD1. Germline-derived CDR1 and CDR2 are SGHTS and YDEGEE. Trimming took 0 bases from V and 6 from J; bases not matched to a gene: 7. The CDR3 has 17 residues.

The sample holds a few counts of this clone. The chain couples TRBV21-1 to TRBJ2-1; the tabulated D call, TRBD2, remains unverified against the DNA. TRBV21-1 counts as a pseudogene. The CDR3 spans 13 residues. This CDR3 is CASFLDCGDEQFF. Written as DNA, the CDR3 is TGTGCCAGCTTCCTGGACTGCGGTGATGAGCAGTTCTTC.

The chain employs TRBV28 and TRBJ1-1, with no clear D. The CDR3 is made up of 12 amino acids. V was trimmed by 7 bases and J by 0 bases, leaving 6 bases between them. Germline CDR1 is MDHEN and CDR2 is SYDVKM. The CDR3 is CASKEVNTEAFF. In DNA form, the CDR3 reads TGTGCCAGCAAAGAGGTGAACACTGAAGCTTTCTTT.

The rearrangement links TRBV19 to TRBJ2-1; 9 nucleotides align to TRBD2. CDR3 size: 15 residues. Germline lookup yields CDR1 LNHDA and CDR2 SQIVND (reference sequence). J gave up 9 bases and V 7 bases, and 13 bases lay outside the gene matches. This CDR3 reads CASMPNSGSNGEQFF. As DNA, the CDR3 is TGTGCCAGTATGCCCAATAGCGGGAGTAATGGTGAGCAGTTCTTC.

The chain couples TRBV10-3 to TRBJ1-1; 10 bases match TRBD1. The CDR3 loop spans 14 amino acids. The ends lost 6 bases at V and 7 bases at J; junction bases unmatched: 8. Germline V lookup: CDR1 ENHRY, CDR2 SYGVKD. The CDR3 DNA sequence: TGTGCCATCAGGGGAGGACAGGGGGTCAGTGAAGCTTTCTTT. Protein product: CAIRGGQGVSEAFF.

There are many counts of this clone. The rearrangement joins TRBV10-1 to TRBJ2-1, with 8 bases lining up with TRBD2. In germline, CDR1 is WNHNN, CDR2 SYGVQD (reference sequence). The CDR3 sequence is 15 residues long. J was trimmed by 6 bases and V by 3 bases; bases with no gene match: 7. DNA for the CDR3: TGCGCCAGCAGTGATCCGGGGGGGGCGGGCAATGAGCAGTTCTTC. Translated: CASSDPGGAGNEQFF.

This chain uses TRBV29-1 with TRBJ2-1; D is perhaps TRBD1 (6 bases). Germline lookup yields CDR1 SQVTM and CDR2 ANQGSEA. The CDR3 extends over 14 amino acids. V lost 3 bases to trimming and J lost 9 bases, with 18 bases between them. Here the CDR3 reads CSVDSYRVGPEQFF. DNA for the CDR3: TGCAGCGTTGATAGTTACAGGGTGGGGCCTGAGCAGTTCTTC.

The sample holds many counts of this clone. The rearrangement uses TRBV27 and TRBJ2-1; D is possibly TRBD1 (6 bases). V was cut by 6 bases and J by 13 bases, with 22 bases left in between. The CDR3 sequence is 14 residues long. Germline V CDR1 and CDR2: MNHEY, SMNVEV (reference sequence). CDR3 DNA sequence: TGTGCCAGCAGCCTCCGCGAAAGCCAGGGGAGACAGTTCTTC. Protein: CASSLRESQGRQFF.

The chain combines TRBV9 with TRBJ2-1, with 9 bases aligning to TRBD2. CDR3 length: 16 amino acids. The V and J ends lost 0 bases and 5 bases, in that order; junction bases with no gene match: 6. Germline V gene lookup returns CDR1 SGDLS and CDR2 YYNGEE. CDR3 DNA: TGTGCCAGCAGCGTAGGAGGAGCGGGGGGAAACAATGAGCAGTTCTTC. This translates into CASSVGGAGGNNEQFF.

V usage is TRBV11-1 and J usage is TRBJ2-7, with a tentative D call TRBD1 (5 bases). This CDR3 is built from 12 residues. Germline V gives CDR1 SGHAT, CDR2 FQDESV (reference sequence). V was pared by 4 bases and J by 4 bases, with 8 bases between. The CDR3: CASSSTGYEQYV. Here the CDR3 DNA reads TGTGCCAGCAGCTCCACAGGTTACGAGCAGTACGTC.

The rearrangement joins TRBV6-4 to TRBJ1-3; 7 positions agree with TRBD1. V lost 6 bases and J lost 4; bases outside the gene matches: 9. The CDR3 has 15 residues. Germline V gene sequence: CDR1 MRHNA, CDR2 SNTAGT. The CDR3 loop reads CASSLDRGRGNTIYF. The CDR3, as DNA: TGTGCCAGCAGCCTGGATAGGGGGCGAGGAAACACCATATATTTT.

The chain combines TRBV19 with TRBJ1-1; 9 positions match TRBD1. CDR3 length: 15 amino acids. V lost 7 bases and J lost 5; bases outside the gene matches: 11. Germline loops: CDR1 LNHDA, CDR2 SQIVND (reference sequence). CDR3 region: CASKLPGQGGTEAFF. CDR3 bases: TGTGCCAGTAAACTTCCGGGACAGGGAGGGACTGAAGCTTTCTTT. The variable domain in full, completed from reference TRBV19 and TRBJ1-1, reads DGGITQSPKYLFRKEGQNVTLSCEQNLNHDAMYWYRQDPGQGLRLIYYSQIVNDFQKGDIAEGYSVSREKKESFPLTVTSAQKNPTAFYLCASKLPGQGGTEAFFGQGTRLTVV.

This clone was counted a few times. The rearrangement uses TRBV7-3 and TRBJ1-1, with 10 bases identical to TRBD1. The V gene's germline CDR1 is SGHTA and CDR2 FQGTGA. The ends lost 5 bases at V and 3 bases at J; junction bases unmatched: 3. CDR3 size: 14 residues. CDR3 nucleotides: TGTGCCAGCAGCACGGGACAGGGGCACACTGAAGCTTTCTTT. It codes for CASSTGQGHTEAFF.

CDR3 in amino acids: CASGRTSGGSTEAFF. The CDR3 nucleotides are TGTGCTAGTGGACGGACCTCAGGGGGTTCGACTGAAGCTTTCTTT. This sequence joins TRBV12-5 and TRBJ1-1, with 7 bases that match TRBD1. Looked up from germline, CDR1 is LGHNT and CDR2 is FRNRAP. The CDR3 is made up of 15 amino acids. The ends lost 6 bases at V and 5 bases at J; junction bases unmatched: 12. Together with reference TRBV12-5 and TRBJ1-1, the CDR3 gives the full variable domain: DARVTQTPRHKVTEMGQEVTMRCQPILGHNTVFWYRQTMMQGLELLAYFRNRAPLDDSGMPKDRFSAEMPDATLATLKIQPSEPRDSAVYFCASGRTSGGSTEAFFGQGTRLTVV.

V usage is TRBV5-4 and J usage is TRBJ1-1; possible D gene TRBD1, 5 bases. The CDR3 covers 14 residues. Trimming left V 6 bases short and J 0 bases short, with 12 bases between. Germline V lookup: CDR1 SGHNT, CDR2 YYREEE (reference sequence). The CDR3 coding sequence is TGTGCCAGCACCCAGGGTAGTATGAACACTGAAGCTTTCTTT. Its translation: CASTQGSMNTEAFF.

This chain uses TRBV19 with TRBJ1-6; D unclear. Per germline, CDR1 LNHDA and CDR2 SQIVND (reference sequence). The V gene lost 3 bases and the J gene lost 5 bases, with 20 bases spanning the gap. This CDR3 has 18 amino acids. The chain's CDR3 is CASSIRVPGGTDNSPLHF. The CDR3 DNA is TGTGCCAGTAGTATTAGAGTGCCGGGTGGCACGGATAATTCACCCCTCCACTTT.

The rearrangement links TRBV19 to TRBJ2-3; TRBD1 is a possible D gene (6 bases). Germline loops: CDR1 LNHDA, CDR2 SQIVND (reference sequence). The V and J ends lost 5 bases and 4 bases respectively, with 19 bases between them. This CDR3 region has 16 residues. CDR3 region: CASSQIRGGLSDTQYF. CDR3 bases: TGTGCCAGTAGTCAAATCAGAGGGGGTCTATCAGATACGCAGTATTTT.

CDR3: CASSLGRGEAQPQHF. In DNA form, the CDR3 reads TGTGCCAGCAGCTTAGGACGGGGAGAGGCTCAGCCCCAGCATTTT. The chain uses TRBV7-9 and TRBJ1-5; D not certain. Deletions cut 1 base from V and 6 bases from J, with 13 bases between. This CDR3 has 15 residues. Germline CDR1 is SEHNR and CDR2 is FQNEAQ (reference sequence).

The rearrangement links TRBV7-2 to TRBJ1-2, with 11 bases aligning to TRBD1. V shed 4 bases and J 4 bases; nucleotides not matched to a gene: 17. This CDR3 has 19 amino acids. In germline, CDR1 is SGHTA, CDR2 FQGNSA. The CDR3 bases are TGTGCCAGCAGCTCTCGCTCCGGGACAGGGGGACCCCCTAGCTATGGCTACACCTTC. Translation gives CASSSRSGTGGPPSYGYTF.

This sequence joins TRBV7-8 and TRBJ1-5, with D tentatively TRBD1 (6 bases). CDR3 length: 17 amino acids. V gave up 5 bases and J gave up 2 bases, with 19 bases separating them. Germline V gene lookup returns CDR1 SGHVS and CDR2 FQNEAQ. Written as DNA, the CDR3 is TGTGCCAGCAGCGTAAACAGGGAGGGGGGACGCAATCAGCCCCAGCATTTT. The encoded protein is CASSVNREGGRNQPQHF.

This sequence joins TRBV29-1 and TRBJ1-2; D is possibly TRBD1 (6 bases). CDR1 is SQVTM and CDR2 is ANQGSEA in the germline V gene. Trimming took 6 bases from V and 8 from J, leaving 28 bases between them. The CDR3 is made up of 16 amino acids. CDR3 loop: CSVPKARTAQVGGYTF. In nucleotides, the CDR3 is TGCAGCGTCCCCAAAGCCAGGACAGCCCAAGTGGGAGGCTACACCTTC.

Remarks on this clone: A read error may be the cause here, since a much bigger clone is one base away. The CDR3 is CVINPGNADGYTF. The CDR3 DNA reads as TGTGTCATCAACCCAGGGAATGCTGATGGCTACACCTTC. V and J are TRBV10-3 and TRBJ1-2, with D tentatively TRBD1 (5 bases). The CDR3 loop spans 13 amino acids. Germline V gives CDR1 ENHRY, CDR2 SYGVKD.

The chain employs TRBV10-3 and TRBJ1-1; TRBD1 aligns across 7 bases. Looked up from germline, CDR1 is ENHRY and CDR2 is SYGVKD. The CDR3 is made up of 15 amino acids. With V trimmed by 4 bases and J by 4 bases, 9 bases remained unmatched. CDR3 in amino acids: CAISGGFQGGTEAFF. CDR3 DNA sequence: TGTGCCATCAGTGGGGGCTTCCAGGGGGGCACTGAAGCTTTCTTT.